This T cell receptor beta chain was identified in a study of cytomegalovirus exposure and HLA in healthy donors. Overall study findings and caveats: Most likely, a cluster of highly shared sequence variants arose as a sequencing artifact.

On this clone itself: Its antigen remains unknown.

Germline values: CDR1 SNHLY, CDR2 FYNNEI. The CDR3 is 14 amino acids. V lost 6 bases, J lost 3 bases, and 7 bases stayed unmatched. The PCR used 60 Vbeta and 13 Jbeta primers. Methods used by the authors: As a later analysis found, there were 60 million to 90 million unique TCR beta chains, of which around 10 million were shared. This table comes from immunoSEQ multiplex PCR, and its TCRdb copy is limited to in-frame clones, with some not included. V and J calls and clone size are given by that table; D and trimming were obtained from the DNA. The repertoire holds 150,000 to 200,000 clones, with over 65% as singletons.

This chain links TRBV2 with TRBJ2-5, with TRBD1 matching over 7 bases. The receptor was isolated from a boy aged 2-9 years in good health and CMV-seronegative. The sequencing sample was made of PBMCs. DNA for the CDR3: TGTGCCAGCAGCCGGACAGGCCGGAAAGAGACCCAGTACTTC. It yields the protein CASSRTGRKETQYF.